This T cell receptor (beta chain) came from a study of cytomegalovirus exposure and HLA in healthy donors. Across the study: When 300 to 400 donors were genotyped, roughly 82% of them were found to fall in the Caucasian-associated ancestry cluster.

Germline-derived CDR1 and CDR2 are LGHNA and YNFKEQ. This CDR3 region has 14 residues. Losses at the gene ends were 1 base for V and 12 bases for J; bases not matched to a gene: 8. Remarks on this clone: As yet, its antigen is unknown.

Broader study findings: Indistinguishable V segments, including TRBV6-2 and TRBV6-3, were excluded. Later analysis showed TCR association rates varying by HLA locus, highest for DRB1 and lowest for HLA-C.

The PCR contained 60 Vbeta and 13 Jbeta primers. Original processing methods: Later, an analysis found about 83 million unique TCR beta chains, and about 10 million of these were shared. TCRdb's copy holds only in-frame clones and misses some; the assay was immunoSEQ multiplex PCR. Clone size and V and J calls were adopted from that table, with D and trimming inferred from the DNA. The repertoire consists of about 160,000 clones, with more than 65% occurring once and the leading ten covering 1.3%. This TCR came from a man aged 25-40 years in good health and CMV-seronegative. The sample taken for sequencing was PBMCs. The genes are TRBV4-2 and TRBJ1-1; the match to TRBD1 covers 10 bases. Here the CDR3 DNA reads TGTGCCAGCAGCCAAGCACTTGGGGACAGGGGTTCTTTCTTT. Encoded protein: CASSQALGDRGSFF.